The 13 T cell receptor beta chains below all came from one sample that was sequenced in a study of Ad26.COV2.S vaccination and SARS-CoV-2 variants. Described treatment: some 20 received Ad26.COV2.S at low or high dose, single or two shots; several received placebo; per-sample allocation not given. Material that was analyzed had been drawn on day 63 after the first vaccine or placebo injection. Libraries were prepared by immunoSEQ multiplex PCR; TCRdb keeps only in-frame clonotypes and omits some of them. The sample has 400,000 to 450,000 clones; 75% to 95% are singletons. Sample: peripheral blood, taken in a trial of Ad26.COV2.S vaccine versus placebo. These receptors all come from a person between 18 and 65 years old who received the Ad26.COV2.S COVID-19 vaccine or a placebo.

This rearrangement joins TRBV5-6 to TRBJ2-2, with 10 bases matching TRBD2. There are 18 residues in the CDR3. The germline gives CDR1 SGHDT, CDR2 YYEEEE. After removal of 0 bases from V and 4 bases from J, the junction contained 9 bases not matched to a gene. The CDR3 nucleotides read TGTGCCAGCAGCTTGGACTCGGCTAGCGGGAGTCTCACCGGGGAGCTGTTTTTT. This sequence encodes CASSLDSASGSLTGELFF. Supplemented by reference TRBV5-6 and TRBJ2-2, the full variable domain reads DAGVTQSPTHLIKTRGQQVTLRCSPKSGHDTVSWYQQALGQGPQFIFQYYEEEERQRGNFPDRFSGHQFPNYSSELNVNALLLGDSALYLCASSLDSASGSLTGELFFGEGSRLTVL.

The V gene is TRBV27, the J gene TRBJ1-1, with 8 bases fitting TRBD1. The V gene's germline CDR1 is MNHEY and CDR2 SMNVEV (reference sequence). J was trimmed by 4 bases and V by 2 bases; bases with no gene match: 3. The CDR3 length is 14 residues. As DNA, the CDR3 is TGTGCCAGCAGTTTACGCCAGGGGGCCACTGAAGCTTTCTTT. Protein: CASSLRQGATEAFF.

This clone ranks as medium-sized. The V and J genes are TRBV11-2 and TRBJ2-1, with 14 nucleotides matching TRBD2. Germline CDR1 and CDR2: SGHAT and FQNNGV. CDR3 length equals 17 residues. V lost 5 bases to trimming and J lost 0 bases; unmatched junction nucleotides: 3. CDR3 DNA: TGTGCCAGCAGCAGGGGGACTAGCGGGAGCTCCTACAATGAGCAGTTCTTC. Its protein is CASSRGTSGSSYNEQFF.

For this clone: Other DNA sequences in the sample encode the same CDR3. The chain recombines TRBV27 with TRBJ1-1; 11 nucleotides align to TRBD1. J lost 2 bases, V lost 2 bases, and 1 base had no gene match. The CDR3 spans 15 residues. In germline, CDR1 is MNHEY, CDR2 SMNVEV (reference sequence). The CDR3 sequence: CASSLRTGGNTEAFF. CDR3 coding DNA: TGTGCCAGCAGTTTAAGGACAGGGGGCAACACTGAAGCTTTCTTT.

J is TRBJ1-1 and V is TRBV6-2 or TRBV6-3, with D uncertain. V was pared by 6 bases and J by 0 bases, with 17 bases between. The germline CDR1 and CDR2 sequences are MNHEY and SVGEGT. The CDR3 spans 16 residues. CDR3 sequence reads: CASSWKAILMNTEAFF. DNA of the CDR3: TGTGCCAGCAGCTGGAAGGCAATCCTTATGAACACTGAAGCTTTCTTT.

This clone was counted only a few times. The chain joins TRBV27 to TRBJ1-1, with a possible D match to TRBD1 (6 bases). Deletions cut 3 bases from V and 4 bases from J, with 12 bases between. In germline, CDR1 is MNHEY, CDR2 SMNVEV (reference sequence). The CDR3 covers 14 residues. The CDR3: CASSFDATGTEAFF. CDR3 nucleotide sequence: TGTGCCAGCAGTTTCGACGCGACAGGCACTGAAGCTTTCTTT.

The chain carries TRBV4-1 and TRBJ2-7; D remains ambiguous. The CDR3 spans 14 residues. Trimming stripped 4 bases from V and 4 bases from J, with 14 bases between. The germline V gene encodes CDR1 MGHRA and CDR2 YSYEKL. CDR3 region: CASSPILTPYEQYF. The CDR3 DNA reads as TGCGCCAGCAGCCCCATTCTGACCCCATACGAGCAGTACTTC.

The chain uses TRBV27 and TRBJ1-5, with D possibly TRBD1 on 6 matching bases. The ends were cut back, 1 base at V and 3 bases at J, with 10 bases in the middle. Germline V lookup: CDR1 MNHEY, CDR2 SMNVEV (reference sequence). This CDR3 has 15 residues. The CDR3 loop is CASSLYGGLNQPQHF. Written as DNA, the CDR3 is TGTGCCAGCAGTTTATATGGGGGGCTCAATCAGCCCCAGCATTTT.

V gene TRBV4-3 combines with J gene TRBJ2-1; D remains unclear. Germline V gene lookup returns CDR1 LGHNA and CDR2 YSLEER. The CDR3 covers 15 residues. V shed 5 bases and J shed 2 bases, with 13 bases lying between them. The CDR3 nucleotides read TGCGCCAGCAGCGGAGTAGTCCGACCCTACAATGAGCAGTTCTTC. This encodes CASSGVVRPYNEQFF.

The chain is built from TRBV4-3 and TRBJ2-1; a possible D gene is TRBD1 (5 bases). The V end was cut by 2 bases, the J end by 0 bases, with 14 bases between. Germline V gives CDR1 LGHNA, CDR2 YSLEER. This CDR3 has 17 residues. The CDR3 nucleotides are TGCGCCAGCAGCCAATTGGGGCAGAGCCTCTCCTACAATGAGCAGTTCTTC. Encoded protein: CASSQLGQSLSYNEQFF.

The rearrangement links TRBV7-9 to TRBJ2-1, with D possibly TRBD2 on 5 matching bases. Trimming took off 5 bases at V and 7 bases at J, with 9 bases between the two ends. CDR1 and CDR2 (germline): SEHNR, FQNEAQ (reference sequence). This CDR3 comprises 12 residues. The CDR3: CASSAPGNEQFF. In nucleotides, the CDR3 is TGTGCCAGCAGCGCCCCGGGGAATGAGCAGTTCTTC.

Here the CDR3 reads CAWRETGPVPVGWISSYNSPLHF. In DNA, the CDR3 is TGTGCCTGGAGAGAGACAGGGCCCGTACCCGTAGGGTGGATTAGCTCCTATAATTCACCCCTCCACTTT. The V call is TRBV30, the J call TRBJ1-6; 7 bases fit TRBD1. Losses at the gene ends were 3 bases for V and 0 bases for J; bases not matched to a gene: 26. The CDR3 is made up of 23 amino acids. Germline V gene lookup returns CDR1 GTSNPN and CDR2 SVGIG (reference sequence).

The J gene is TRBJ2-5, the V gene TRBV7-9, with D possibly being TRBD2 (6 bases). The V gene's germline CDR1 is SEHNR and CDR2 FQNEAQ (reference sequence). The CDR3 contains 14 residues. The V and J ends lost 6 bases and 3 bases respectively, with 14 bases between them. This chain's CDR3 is CASRSGGSKETQYF. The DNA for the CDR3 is TGTGCCAGCAGGTCCGGAGGGTCTAAAGAGACCCAGTACTTC.